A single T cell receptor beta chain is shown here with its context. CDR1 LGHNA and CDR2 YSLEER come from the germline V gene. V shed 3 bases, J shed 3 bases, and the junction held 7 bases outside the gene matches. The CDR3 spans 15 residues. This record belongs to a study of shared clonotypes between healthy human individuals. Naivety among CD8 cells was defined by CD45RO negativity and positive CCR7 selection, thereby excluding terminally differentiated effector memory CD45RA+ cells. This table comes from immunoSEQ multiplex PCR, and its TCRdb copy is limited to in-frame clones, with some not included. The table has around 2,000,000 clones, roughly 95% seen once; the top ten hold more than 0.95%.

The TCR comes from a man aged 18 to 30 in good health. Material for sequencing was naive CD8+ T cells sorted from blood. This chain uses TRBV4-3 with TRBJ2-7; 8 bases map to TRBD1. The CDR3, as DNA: TGCGCCAGCAGCCAGGATGACAGGGGAAACTACGAGCAGTACTTC. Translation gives CASSQDDRGNYEQYF.